The 20 T cell receptor beta chains below come from one sample, sequenced in a study of cytomegalovirus exposure and HLA in healthy donors. A multiplex PCR was run with 60 Vbeta primers and 13 Jbeta primers. Method: immunoSEQ multiplex PCR; TCRdb's copy keeps in-frame clones and lacks some. The sample holds about 89,000 clones, about 80% seen once. Sequenced sample: PBMCs. All receptors come from a male donor in good health and CMV-seronegative.

CDR3 DNA: TGTGCCAGCAGCACACTCTGGGGACAGACTTATGGCTACACCTTC. It is translated as CASSTLWGQTYGYTF. The rearrangement uses TRBV5-5 and TRBJ1-2, with 7 positions matching TRBD1. The CDR3 has 15 residues. The V and J ends lost 4 bases and 5 bases, in that order; junction bases with no gene match: 11. CDR1 and CDR2 from the germline V gene are SGHKS and YYEKEE (reference sequence).

The rearrangement uses TRBV29-1 and TRBJ1-6; D unclear. Germline CDR1 reads SQVTM; CDR2 reads ANQGSEA. V was cut by 4 bases and J by 8 bases, with 12 bases left in between. The CDR3 sequence is 13 residues long. The CDR3 reads CSVGSQVDSPLHF. CDR3 nucleotide sequence: TGCAGCGTTGGGTCGCAGGTGGATTCACCCCTCCACTTT.

This rearrangement joins TRBV7-2 to TRBJ2-5; TRBD2 matches 7 bases. J was trimmed by 4 bases and V by 1 base; bases with no gene match: 9. The CDR3 is 16 residues long. The V gene's germline CDR1 is SGHTA and CDR2 FQGNSA. Written as DNA, the CDR3 is TGTGCCAGCAGCTTAGGGATGCGGGAGAGGGGAGAGACCCAGTACTTC. This translates into CASSLGMRERGETQYF.

CDR3 nucleotide sequence: TGTGCCTGGAGTCCCAAGCGGTTTTCTGGAAACACCATATATTTT. Protein product: CAWSPKRFSGNTIYF. This chain connects TRBV30 to TRBJ1-3; D gene uncertain. The CDR3 is made up of 15 amino acids. V lost 2 bases, J lost 1 base, and 12 bases lay in between. Germline V gene data show CDR1 as GTSNPN and CDR2 as SVGIG (reference sequence).

This chain uses TRBV29-1 with TRBJ2-5, with TRBD1 as a possible D gene (5 bases). This CDR3 has 14 residues. Germline CDR1 is SQVTM and CDR2 is ANQGSEA. The V end was cut by 4 bases, the J end by 3 bases, with 15 bases between. This chain's CDR3 is CSVVRGWTKETQYF. The CDR3 DNA is TGCAGCGTTGTAAGGGGATGGACCAAAGAGACCCAGTACTTC.

The chain couples TRBV11-2 to TRBJ2-1; 8 bases agree with TRBD2. Germline CDR1 and CDR2: SGHAT and FQNNGV. The CDR3 contains 15 residues. V dropped 1 base and J dropped 7; count of bases not matched to a gene: 6. The CDR3 nucleotides read TGTGCCAGCAGCTTAGTACTAGCGGCAGCGAATGAGCAGTTCTTC. Its protein is CASSLVLAAANEQFF.

The chain has TRBV5-6 and TRBJ1-1, with a tentative D call TRBD1 (5 bases). Germline V gene sequence: CDR1 SGHDT, CDR2 YYEEEE. The CDR3 is made up of 16 amino acids. Trimming removed 3 bases at V and 6 bases at J, with 21 bases between. DNA of the CDR3: TGTGCCAGCAGCTATTATCCGGGGGGAGGGGACTCTGAAGCTTTCTTT. This sequence encodes CASSYYPGGGDSEAFF.

The chain is built from TRBV6-1 and TRBJ2-7, with 7 bases aligning to TRBD1. The trim removed 5 bases at V and 3 bases at J, leaving 10 bases unmatched. CDR3 size: 15 residues. Germline V gives CDR1 MNHNS, CDR2 SASEGT. This CDR3 reads CASSWDSQKGYEQYF. CDR3 nucleotide sequence: TGTGCCAGCAGTTGGGACAGTCAAAAGGGCTACGAGCAGTACTTC.

The rearrangement links TRBV5-6 to TRBJ1-3; D not resolved. Germline V gene data show CDR1 as SGHDT and CDR2 as YYEEEE. V lost 0 bases and J lost 4, with 8 bases in between. This CDR3 is built from 14 residues. The CDR3 coding sequence is TGTGCCAGCAGCTTGGAGCAACAGGGAAACACCATATATTTT. This codes for CASSLEQQGNTIYF.

This chain uses TRBV5-1 with TRBJ2-3, with TRBD2 matching 10 bases. CDR3 size: 14 residues. With V trimmed by 7 bases and J by 5 bases, 7 bases remained unmatched. CDR1 and CDR2 from the germline V gene are SGHRS and YFSETQ. DNA for the CDR3: TGCGCCAGCTCGGCTAGCGGGAGTGAAGATACGCAGTATTTT. Translation gives CASSASGSEDTQYF. Using reference TRBV5-1 and TRBJ2-3 for the parts outside the CDR3, the full variable domain is KAGVTQTPRYLIKTRGQQVTLSCSPISGHRSVSWYQQTPGQGLQFLFEYFSETQRNKGNFPGRFSGRQFSNSRSEMNVSTLELGDSALYLCASSASGSEDTQYFGPGTRLTVL.

This chain links TRBV2 with TRBJ1-2, with D unclear. Trimming removed 0 bases from V and 8 bases from J, with 10 bases in between. Germline V gives CDR1 SNHLY, CDR2 FYNNEI. The CDR3 loop spans 13 amino acids. The DNA for the CDR3 is TGTGCCAGCAGTGAAGCGCTTATTAGCGGCTACACCTTC. Amino acid sequence: CASSEALISGYTF.

The genes are TRBV10-1 and TRBJ2-1; 8 bases are a match to TRBD1. Trimming at V came to 3 bases and at J to 7 bases, leaving 11 bases not matched to a gene. The V gene's germline CDR1 is WNHNN and CDR2 SYGVQD (reference sequence). CDR3 length: 16 residues. DNA for the CDR3: TGCGCCAGCAGTGATCAAGGGACAGGACCAAGAAATGAGCAGTTCTTC. Encoded protein: CASSDQGTGPRNEQFF.

This clone was found once. The V call is TRBV4-3, the J call TRBJ1-2; 7 bases match TRBD1. J was trimmed by 4 bases and V by 0 bases; bases with no gene match: 5. From germline, CDR1 is LGHNA and CDR2 YSLEER. The CDR3 sequence is 15 residues long. The chain's CDR3 is CASSQDQGDGYGYTF. CDR3 DNA sequence: TGCGCCAGCAGCCAAGATCAGGGGGATGGCTATGGCTACACCTTC.

A few counts support this clone. Written as DNA, the CDR3 is TGTGCCTGGAGTATGAAAGCGGGATTCCCACCCCTCCACTTT. As protein: CAWSMKAGFPPLHF. The chain is built from TRBV30 and TRBJ1-6; D is ambiguous. In germline, CDR1 is GTSNPN, CDR2 SVGIG (reference sequence). Between the trimmed V and J ends, which lost 2 bases and 11 bases, there was a span of 16 bases. This CDR3 contains 14 residues.

V usage is TRBV7-9 and J usage is TRBJ1-2, with D perhaps matching TRBD1 (5 bases). Germline V lookup: CDR1 SEHNR, CDR2 FQNEAQ (reference sequence). The germline V and J ends were trimmed by 3 bases and 4 bases, with 15 bases remaining between them. CDR3 length equals 15 residues. DNA for the CDR3: TGTGCCAGCAGCTTTAAGGGAATTAGGGGCTATGGCTACACCTTC. This codes for CASSFKGIRGYGYTF.

The V and J genes are TRBV11-2 and TRBJ1-4; TRBD1 might be the D (5 bases). Trimming took 0 bases from V and 2 from J, leaving 16 bases between them. The CDR3 runs to 18 residues. Germline CDR1 and CDR2: SGHAT and FQNNGV. The CDR3 loop reads CASSLEARGPWTNEKLFF. DNA for the CDR3: TGTGCCAGCAGCTTAGAAGCAAGGGGCCCGTGGACTAATGAAAAACTGTTTTTT. The full variable domain, completed using reference TRBV11-2 and TRBJ1-4, is EAGVAQSPRYKIIEKRQSVAFWCNPISGHATLYWYQQILGQGPKLLIQFQNNGVVDDSQLPKDRFSAERLKGVDSTLKIQPAKLEDSAVYLCASSLEARGPWTNEKLFFGSGTQLSVL.

The chain carries TRBV6-1 and TRBJ1-1; TRBD1 is a possible D gene (6 bases). The CDR3 has 14 amino acids. With 2 bases removed from V and 3 bases from J, the gap between germline ends came to 10 bases. Germline CDR1 reads MNHNS; CDR2 reads SASEGT. CDR3 sequence: CASSEWEGDTEAFF. DNA for the CDR3: TGTGCCAGCAGTGAATGGGAGGGGGACACTGAAGCTTTCTTT.

The CDR3 loop reads CASSYQDASFGEQYF. CDR3 bases: TGTGCCAGTTCCTACCAGGACGCCTCGTTCGGGGAGCAGTACTTC. The chain combines TRBV9 with TRBJ2-5, with a tentative D call TRBD2 (5 bases). CDR1 is SGDLS and CDR2 is YYNGEE in the germline V gene. Trimming stripped 8 bases from V and 11 bases from J, with 28 bases between. The CDR3 has 15 amino acids. The full variable domain, its missing parts supplied by reference TRBV9 and TRBJ2-5, is DSGVTQTPKHLITATGQRVTLRCSPRSGDLSVYWYQQSLDQGLQFLIQYYNGEERAKGNILERFSAQQFPDLHSELNLSSLELGDSALYFCASSYQDASFGEQYFGPGTRLLVL.

V usage is TRBV6-5 and J usage is TRBJ1-2; 8 bases line up with TRBD1. The CDR3 has 13 residues. V gave up 5 bases and J gave up 4 bases; unmatched junction bases: 3. Germline values: CDR1 MNHEY, CDR2 SVGAGI. The CDR3 here is CASSQTGVYGYTF. The CDR3 DNA follows: TGTGCCAGCAGTCAGACAGGGGTCTATGGCTACACCTTC.

The chain is built from TRBV7-9 and TRBJ2-5; perhaps TRBD1 as D (7 bases). The J call may be in error: the DNA end matches TRBJ2-7 better. The CDR3 length is 15 residues. Per the germline V gene, CDR1 is SEHNR and CDR2 is FQNEAQ (reference sequence). Here the CDR3 reads CASSLAAGGPYEQYF. CDR3 nucleotides: TGTGCCAGCAGCTTAGCGGCAGGGGGGCCCTACGAGCAGTACTTC.